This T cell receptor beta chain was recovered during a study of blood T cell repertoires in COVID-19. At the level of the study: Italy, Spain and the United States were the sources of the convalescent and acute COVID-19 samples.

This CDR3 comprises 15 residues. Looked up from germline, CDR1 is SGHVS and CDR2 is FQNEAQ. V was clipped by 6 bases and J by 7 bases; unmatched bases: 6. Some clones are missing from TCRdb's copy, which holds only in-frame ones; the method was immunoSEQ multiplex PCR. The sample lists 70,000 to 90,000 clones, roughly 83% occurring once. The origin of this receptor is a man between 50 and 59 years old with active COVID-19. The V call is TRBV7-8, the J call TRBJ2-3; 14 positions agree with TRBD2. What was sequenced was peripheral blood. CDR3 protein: CASSYRLAGGYTQYF. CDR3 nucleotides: TGTGCCAGCAGTTACCGACTAGCGGGAGGGTATACGCAGTATTTT.